Shown below are 27 T cell receptor beta chains from a single sample sequenced in a study of T cell repertoires in cytomegalovirus infection. TCRdb reanalysed the reads using MiXCR and keeps one entry per CDR3 protein. The sample has 740,000 or so distinct CDR3 sequences; roughly 36% are singletons. Sequencing used PBMCs. The receptors derive from a human donor in good health (CMV status not recorded). Some clones in this sample may be carry-over from other donors' samples.

V usage is TRBV20-1 and J usage is TRBJ2-3; TRBD2 matches 7 bases. CDR1 is DFQATT, CDR2 SNEGSKA, per germline (reference sequence). The CDR3 runs 15 residues. The V segment lost 5 bases and the J segment 0 bases; nucleotides outside the gene matches: 8. CDR3 residues: CSAPQLAPSTDTQYF. The CDR3 bases are TGCAGTGCTCCTCAACTAGCGCCTAGCACAGATACGCAGTATTTT.

This clonotype was counted a few times. The chain joins TRBV7-2 to TRBJ2-7; 12 bases map to TRBD2. Germline V gene sequence: CDR1 SGHTA, CDR2 FQGNSA. The CDR3 has 16 amino acids. Trimming at V came to 5 bases and at J to 2 bases, leaving 7 bases not matched to a gene. The CDR3 loop is CASSLSSGRVPYEQYF. The CDR3, as DNA: TGTGCCAGCAGCCTGTCTAGCGGGAGGGTGCCCTACGAGCAGTACTTC.

The V and J genes are TRBV20-1 and TRBJ2-1; TRBD1 agrees at 10 bases. J gave up 0 bases and V 6 bases, and 11 bases lay outside the gene matches. Germline V gene lookup returns CDR1 DFQATT and CDR2 SNEGSKA (reference sequence). There are 17 residues in the CDR3. CDR3 residues: CSASGTGAYSSYNEQFF. The DNA of the CDR3 is TGCAGTGCCTCCGGGACAGGGGCTTATAGCTCCTACAATGAGCAGTTCTTC.

The CDR3 here is CASSESVRFFGEKLFF. The CDR3 bases are TGTGCCAGCAGTGAATCTGTAAGGTTTTTCGGCGAAAAACTGTTTTTT. The V call is TRBV6-1, the J call TRBJ1-4; D gene ambiguous. Trimming shortened V by 2 bases and J by 8 bases, and 18 bases separated the two germline ends. The CDR3 loop spans 16 amino acids. Per germline, CDR1 MNHNS and CDR2 SASEGT.

The chain's CDR3 is CASSYTTRVSRELFF. The CDR3 nucleotides are TGTGCCAGCAGTTACACCACCAGGGTTTCCAGGGAGCTGTTTTTT. V usage is TRBV6-8 and J usage is TRBJ2-2, with a possible D match to TRBD1 (5 bases). V was shortened by 2 bases and J by 9 bases, with 16 bases between the two germline ends. The CDR3 totals 15 residues. The germline V gene encodes CDR1 MNHGY and CDR2 SAAAGT.

This chain joins TRBV6-2 or TRBV6-3 and TRBJ2-5; 10 bases are shared with TRBD2. The CDR3 loop spans 15 amino acids. Germline loops: CDR1 MNHEY, CDR2 SVGEGT. V lost 6 bases to trimming and J lost 2 bases; unmatched junction nucleotides: 6. The CDR3 here is CASRSLLAGQETQYF. CDR3 sequence (DNA): TGTGCCAGCAGATCTTTACTAGCGGGACAAGAGACCCAGTACTTC.

A note on this clonotype: Given a much more abundant clone one base away, this may be a read error. The chain recombines TRBV7-2 with TRBJ2-7; 10 nucleotides agree with TRBD1. This CDR3 is 16 amino acids long. Germline V gives CDR1 SGHTA, CDR2 FQGNSA. V lost 6 bases to trimming and J lost 9 bases; unmatched junction nucleotides: 17. The CDR3: CASRRVGDRGSHAQYF. The DNA for the CDR3 is TGTGCCAGCAGAAGGGTGGGGGACAGGGGATCCCACGCGCAGTACTTC.

This sequence joins TRBV24-1 and TRBJ2-1; the match to TRBD1 covers 10 bases. J gave up 7 bases and V 0 bases, and 11 bases lay outside the gene matches. This CDR3 has 18 amino acids. Germline-derived CDR1 and CDR2 are KGHDR and SFDVKD. The CDR3, as DNA: TGTGCCACCAGTGATTTGCCTTACTCGGGACAGGGGCGGAATGAGCAGTTCTTC. The encoded protein is CATSDLPYSGQGRNEQFF.

As for this clonotype: A read error may explain this, as a much larger clone is one base away. The V call is TRBV7-2, the J call TRBJ2-2, with 16 positions matching TRBD2. The length of the CDR3 is 20 residues. Germline values: CDR1 SGHTA, CDR2 FQGNSA. After removal of 8 bases from V and 4 bases from J, the junction contained 16 bases not matched to a gene. CDR3 loop: CASCSTGLAGGPWRTGELFF. CDR3 DNA sequence: TGTGCCAGCTGCTCGACGGGACTAGCGGGGGGGCCGTGGCGCACCGGGGAGCTGTTTTTT.

The chain links TRBV20-1 to TRBJ2-7; 12 bases match TRBD2. Germline lookup yields CDR1 DFQATT and CDR2 SNEGSKA (reference sequence). This CDR3 has 14 residues. V shed 5 bases and J 4 bases; nucleotides not matched to a gene: 6. CDR3: CSAAMTSGRYEQYF. DNA of the CDR3: TGCAGTGCTGCAATGACTAGCGGGAGATACGAGCAGTACTTC.

The gene calls are TRBV27 and TRBJ1-2; no firm D call. The CDR3 extends over 12 amino acids. The germline V and J ends were trimmed by 5 bases and 7 bases, with 11 bases remaining between them. CDR1 is MNHEY, CDR2 SMNVEV, per germline (reference sequence). DNA for the CDR3: TGTGCCAGCAGTCCCCCCGTGGGTGGCTACACCTTC. It codes for CASSPPVGGYTF.

This clonotype has more than one count but fewer than ten. The gene calls are TRBV12-3 or TRBV12-4 and TRBJ1-4; D not resolved. The CDR3 length is 16 residues. Trimming left V 4 bases short and J 4 bases short, with 16 bases between. The CDR3 DNA follows: TGTGCCAGCAGTTCCAGGACCAGAGACTATAATGAAAAACTGTTTTTT. It is translated as CASSSRTRDYNEKLFF.

This clonotype was seen repeatedly, ten times or more. The chain employs TRBV2 and TRBJ2-1; the D call may be TRBD1 or TRBD2 (5 bases each). Germline-derived CDR1 and CDR2 are SNHLY and FYNNEI. Trimming shortened V by 5 bases and J by 6 bases, and 11 bases separated the two germline ends. The CDR3 is made up of 13 amino acids. The DNA for the CDR3 is TGTGCCAGCAGTCCCCGTGGGGGCAATGAGCAGTTCTTC. This sequence encodes CASSPRGGNEQFF.

In this sample, this clonotype turned up many times. V and J are TRBV27 and TRBJ2-7; 8 bases agree with TRBD1. V lost 4 bases, J lost 3 bases, and 5 bases stayed unmatched. The CDR3 length is 14 residues. Germline loops: CDR1 MNHEY, CDR2 SMNVEV (reference sequence). The DNA for the CDR3 is TGTGCCAGCAGTTCCGGGACAGGCCTCTACGAGCAGTACTTC. Protein: CASSSGTGLYEQYF.

A single count supports this clonotype. This sequence joins TRBV6-2 or TRBV6-3 and TRBJ2-7; 15 bases fit TRBD2. Trimming at V came to 6 bases and at J to 7 bases, leaving 10 bases not matched to a gene. Germline V gene lookup returns CDR1 MNHEY and CDR2 SVGEGT. The CDR3 has 16 residues. The CDR3 nucleotides are TGTGCCAGCAGCTTCGGACTAGCGGGAGGGCTTCAGGAGCAGTACTTC. Its protein is CASSFGLAGGLQEQYF.

The genes are TRBV5-6 and TRBJ2-7, with TRBD1 matching 10 bases. V lost 4 bases, J lost 3 bases, and 7 bases stayed unmatched. Germline V lookup: CDR1 SGHDT, CDR2 YYEEEE. This CDR3 comprises 15 residues. The DNA of the CDR3 is TGTGCCAGCAGCCGACCCGGGACAGGGGTCTACGAGCAGTACTTC. Translating gives CASSRPGTGVYEQYF.

This clonotype was picked up a small number of times. V usage is TRBV25-1 and J usage is TRBJ2-1, with 7 bases identical to TRBD1. The trim removed 3 bases at V and 2 bases at J, leaving 4 bases unmatched. This CDR3 is 15 amino acids long. Germline CDR1 is MGHDK and CDR2 is SYGVNS. CDR3 protein: CASSEGTAPYNEQFF. The CDR3 DNA is TGTGCCAGCAGTGAGGGGACAGCCCCCTACAATGAGCAGTTCTTC.

This clonotype was recorded a few times. The rearrangement uses TRBV27 and TRBJ1-2; no definite D call. The CDR3 totals 14 residues. Trimming stripped 0 bases from V and 7 bases from J, with 12 bases between. Germline V lookup: CDR1 MNHEY, CDR2 SMNVEV (reference sequence). CDR3 nucleotide sequence: TGTGCCAGCAGTTTATCCCCCTGGGCCACTGGCTACACCTTC. Encoded protein: CASSLSPWATGYTF.

The chain uses TRBV11-2 and TRBJ2-5, with D tentatively TRBD2 (5 bases). The germline V and J ends were trimmed by 5 bases and 3 bases, with 13 bases remaining between them. The CDR3 covers 14 residues. Germline assignment: CDR1 SGHAT and CDR2 FQNNGV. CDR3 region: CASSRAGIEETQYF. For the CDR3, the DNA is TGTGCCAGCAGCCGGGCCGGGATAGAAGAGACCCAGTACTTC.

The genes are TRBV12-3 or TRBV12-4 and TRBJ2-5, with unresolved D. V lost 2 bases and J 5 bases, leaving 9 bases between the germline ends. This CDR3 has 13 residues. The CDR3: CASSLPDRETQYF. CDR3 sequence (DNA): TGTGCCAGCAGTTTACCAGATCGCGAGACCCAGTACTTC.

The chain combines TRBV7-6 with TRBJ2-5; D might be TRBD1 (5 bases). Trimming left V 10 bases short and J 5 bases short, with 17 bases between. CDR1 is SGHVS, CDR2 FNYEAQ, per germline. This CDR3 has 13 residues. The CDR3 loop reads CATTPQGSETQYF. In nucleotides, the CDR3 is TGTGCCACTACACCTCAGGGCTCGGAGACCCAGTACTTC. Looking up the rest from reference TRBV7-6 and TRBJ2-5 gives the full variable domain: GAGVSQSPRYKVTKRGQDVALRCDPISGHVSLYWYRQALGQGPEFLTYFNYEAQQDKSGLPNDRFSAERPEGSISTLTIQRTEQRDSAMYRCATTPQGSETQYFGPGTRLLVL.

V gene TRBV24-1 combines with J gene TRBJ2-1; 10 nucleotides line up with TRBD2. The junction had 7 bases not matched to a gene; V was cut back by 5 bases and J by 1 base. This CDR3 is 17 amino acids long. Per germline, CDR1 KGHDR and CDR2 SFDVKD. Here the CDR3 reads CATSGPSGSKSYNEQFF. Written as DNA, the CDR3 is TGTGCCACCAGTGGACCTAGCGGGAGTAAGTCCTACAATGAGCAGTTCTTC.

Comment on this clonotype: The junction departs from the called germline gene at one end, perhaps through a read error. V gene TRBV6-6 combines with J gene TRBJ1-2; D gene unclear. CDR3 length: 16 amino acids. The germline gives CDR1 MNHNY, CDR2 SVGAGI (reference sequence). For the CDR3, the DNA is TGTGCCAGCAGTTACTCGACGGGTCAGACTAAATATGGCTACACCTTC. It codes for CASSYSTGQTKYGYTF.

The chain recombines TRBV6-6 with TRBJ2-5, with 8 bases identical to TRBD1. Germline V gene sequence: CDR1 MNHNY, CDR2 SVGAGI (reference sequence). V was pared by 6 bases and J by 4 bases, with 10 bases of the junction left unmatched. This CDR3 is built from 15 residues. CDR3: CASRPRTGTLETQYF. The CDR3 nucleotides are TGTGCCAGCAGACCCCGGACAGGGACCTTAGAGACCCAGTACTTC.

This chain links TRBV7-8 with TRBJ1-1; maybe TRBD1 (6 bases). The CDR3 runs 12 residues. Trimming pared 2 bases from V and 8 bases from J, leaving 9 bases between. Germline V gene sequence: CDR1 SGHVS, CDR2 FQNEAQ. DNA for the CDR3: TGTGCCAGCAGCTTATACAGGGAAGAAGCTTTCTTT. Its protein is CASSLYREEAFF.

As concerns this clonotype: A much larger clone lies a single base off, so this may be a read error. The chain uses TRBV27 and TRBJ1-5, with D perhaps matching TRBD1 (6 bases). CDR1 and CDR2 from the germline V gene are MNHEY and SMNVEV (reference sequence). This CDR3 comprises 15 residues. CDR3 in DNA: TGTGCCTGCAGTCCAAGGGTCCGACAGGCGATGCCCCAGCATTTT. It encodes CACSPRVRQAMPQHF.

The chain uses TRBV4-1 and TRBJ2-3; 7 bases are shared with TRBD2. The junction had 14 bases not matched to a gene; V was cut back by 6 bases and J by 8 bases. The CDR3 is made up of 15 amino acids. Germline V lookup: CDR1 MGHRA, CDR2 YSYEKL. The CDR3 DNA is TGCGCCAGCAGTAACCTAGCGGCACCGCGGGGTACGCAGTATTTT. It encodes CASSNLAAPRGTQYF.